What follows describes a single TCR beta chain. This entry belongs to a study of control samples from healthy donors and cancer patients. This CDR3 contains 14 residues. The germline gives CDR1 SQVTM, CDR2 ANQGSEA. V was pared by 7 bases and J by 5 bases, with 10 bases of the junction left unmatched. Here immunoSEQ multiplex PCR was the method, and the copy in TCRdb shows in-frame clones only, minus some. The sample has roughly 98,000 clones, around 82% seen once. This sequence joins TRBV29-1 and TRBJ2-2; 7 bases match TRBD1. Sequencing input: blood. This TCR was recovered from a woman aged 55-69 years in good health. In DNA, the CDR3 is TGCAGCGCCTCACTGACAGGGATGACCGGGGAGCTGTTTTTT. Translation: CSASLTGMTGELFF.